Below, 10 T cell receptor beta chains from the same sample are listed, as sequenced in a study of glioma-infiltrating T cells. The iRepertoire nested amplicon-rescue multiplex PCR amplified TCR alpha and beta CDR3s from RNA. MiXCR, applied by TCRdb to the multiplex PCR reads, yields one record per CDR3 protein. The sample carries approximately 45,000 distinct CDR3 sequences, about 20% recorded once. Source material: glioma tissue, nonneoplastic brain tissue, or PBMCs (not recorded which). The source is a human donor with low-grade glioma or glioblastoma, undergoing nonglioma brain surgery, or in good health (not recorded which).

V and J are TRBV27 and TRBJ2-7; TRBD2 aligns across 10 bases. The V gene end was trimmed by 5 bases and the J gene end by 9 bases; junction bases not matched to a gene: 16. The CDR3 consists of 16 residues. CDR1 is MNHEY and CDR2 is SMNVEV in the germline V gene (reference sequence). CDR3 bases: TGTGCCAGCAGTGCTACTTCGACTAGCGGGTTCGGGGGGCAGTACTTC. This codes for CASSATSTSGFGGQYF.

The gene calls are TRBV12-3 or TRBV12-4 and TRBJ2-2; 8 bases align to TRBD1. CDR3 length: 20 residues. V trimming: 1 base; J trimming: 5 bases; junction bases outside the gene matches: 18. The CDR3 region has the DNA TGTGCCAGCAGTTTAGAGGGTGTCTGGGCAGGGGGCAGGAAGACCGGGGAGCTGTTTTTT. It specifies CASSLEGVWAGGRKTGELFF.

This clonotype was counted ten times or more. CDR3 bases: TGTGCCAGCAGTGAGTTGGGGGCGAACACCGGGGAGCTGTTTTTT. Translated: CASSELGANTGELFF. This chain joins TRBV2 and TRBJ2-2; tentatively, D is TRBD1 or TRBD2 (5 bases each). V was trimmed by 3 bases and J by 0 bases, leaving 8 bases between them. This CDR3 contains 15 residues. Per germline, CDR1 SNHLY and CDR2 FYNNEI.

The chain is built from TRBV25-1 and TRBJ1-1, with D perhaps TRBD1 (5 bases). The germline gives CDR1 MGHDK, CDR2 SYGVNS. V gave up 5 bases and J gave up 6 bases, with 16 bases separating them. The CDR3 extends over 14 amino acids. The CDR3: CASSPPGSVPEAFF. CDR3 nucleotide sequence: TGTGCCAGCAGTCCTCCAGGGAGTGTGCCTGAAGCTTTCTTT. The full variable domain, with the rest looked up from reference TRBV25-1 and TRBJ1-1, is EADIYQTPRYLVIGTGKKITLECSQTMGHDKMYWYQQDPGMELHLIHYSYGVNSTEKGDLSSESTVSRIRTEHFPLTLESARPSHTSQYLCASSPPGSVPEAFFGQGTRLTVV.

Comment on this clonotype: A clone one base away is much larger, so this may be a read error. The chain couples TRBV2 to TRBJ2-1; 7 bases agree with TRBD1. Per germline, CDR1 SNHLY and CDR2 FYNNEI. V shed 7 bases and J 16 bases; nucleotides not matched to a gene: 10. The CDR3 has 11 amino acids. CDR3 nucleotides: TGTGCCAGCAATCTCCGGGACAGTCTTTTCTTC. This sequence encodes CASNLRDSLFF.

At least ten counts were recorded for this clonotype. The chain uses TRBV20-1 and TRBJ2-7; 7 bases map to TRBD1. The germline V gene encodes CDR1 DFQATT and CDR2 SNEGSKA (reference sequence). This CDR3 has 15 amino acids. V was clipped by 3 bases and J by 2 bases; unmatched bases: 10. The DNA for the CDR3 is TGCAGTGCTAGCCGACAGGGAGTAGGGCCCTACGAGCAGTACTTC. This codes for CSASRQGVGPYEQYF.

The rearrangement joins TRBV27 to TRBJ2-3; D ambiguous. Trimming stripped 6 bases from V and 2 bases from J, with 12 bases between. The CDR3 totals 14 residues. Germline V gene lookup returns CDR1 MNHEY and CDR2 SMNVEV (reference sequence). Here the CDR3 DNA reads TGTGCCAGCAGCCAAGCGTATGTCACAGATACGCAGTATTTT. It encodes CASSQAYVTDTQYF.

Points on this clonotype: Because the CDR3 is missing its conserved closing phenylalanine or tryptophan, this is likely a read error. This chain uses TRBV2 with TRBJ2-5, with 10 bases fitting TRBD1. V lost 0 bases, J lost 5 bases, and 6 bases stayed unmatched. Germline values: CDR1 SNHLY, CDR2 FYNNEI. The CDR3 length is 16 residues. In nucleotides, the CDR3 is TGTGCCAGCAGTGAAGCTGGGACAGGGGCGGAGGAGACCCAGTACCTC. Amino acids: CASSEAGTGAEETQYL.

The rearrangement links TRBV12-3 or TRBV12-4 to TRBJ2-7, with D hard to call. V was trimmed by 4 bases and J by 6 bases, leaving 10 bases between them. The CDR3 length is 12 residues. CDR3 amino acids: CASSSSRTEQYF. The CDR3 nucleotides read TGTGCCAGCAGTTCCTCCCGGACCGAGCAGTACTTC.

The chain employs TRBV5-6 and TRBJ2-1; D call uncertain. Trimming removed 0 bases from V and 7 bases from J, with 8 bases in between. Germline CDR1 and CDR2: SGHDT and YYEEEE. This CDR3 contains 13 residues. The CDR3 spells CASSLALENEQFF. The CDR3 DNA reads TGTGCCAGCAGCTTGGCCTTAGAGAATGAGCAGTTCTTC.